This T cell receptor (beta chain) was identified in a study of neurological immune-mediated disorders. This clonotype was counted many times. One base away lies a much larger clone, so this may be a sequencing read error. With 10-nucleotide random UMIs included, cDNA was synthesized by 5'RACE. One entry per CDR3 protein results from TCRdb running MiXCR on the 5' RACE reads. The repertoire has fewer than 80,000 distinct CDR3 sequences, 4% to 5.5% of them found once; the top ten carry roughly 3.2%. The V gene lost 5 bases and the J gene lost 5 bases, with 18 bases spanning the gap. Germline V CDR1 and CDR2: PRHDT, FYEKMQ (reference sequence). The CDR3 contains 15 residues.

Source material: PBMCs. The receptor was derived from a woman aged 50 to 60 with multiple sclerosis. This chain joins TRBV13 and TRBJ1-1; D gene ambiguous. CDR3 bases: TGTGCCAGCAGCCCCACGGCAACTTATAGGACTGAAGCTTTCTTT. This gives the protein CASSPTATYRTEAFF.